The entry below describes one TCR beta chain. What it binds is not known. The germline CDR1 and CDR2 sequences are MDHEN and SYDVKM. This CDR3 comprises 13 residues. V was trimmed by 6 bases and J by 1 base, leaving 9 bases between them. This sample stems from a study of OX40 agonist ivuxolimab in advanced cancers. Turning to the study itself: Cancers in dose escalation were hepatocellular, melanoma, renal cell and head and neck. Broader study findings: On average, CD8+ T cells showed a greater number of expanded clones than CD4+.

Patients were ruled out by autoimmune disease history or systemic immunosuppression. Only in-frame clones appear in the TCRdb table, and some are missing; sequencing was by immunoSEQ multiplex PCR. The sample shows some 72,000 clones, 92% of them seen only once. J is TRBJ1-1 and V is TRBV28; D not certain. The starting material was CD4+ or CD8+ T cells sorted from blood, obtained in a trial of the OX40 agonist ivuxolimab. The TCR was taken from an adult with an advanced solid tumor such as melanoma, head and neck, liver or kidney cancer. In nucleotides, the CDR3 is TGTGCCAGCAGCCTCAGACAGAACACTGAAGCTTTCTTT. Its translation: CASSLRQNTEAFF.